This T cell receptor beta chain stems from a study of shared clonotypes between healthy human individuals. The study's findings and limits: The study sampled only blood, and tissue repertoires likely differ. Naive subsets, compared against memory subsets, generally had larger estimated richness values.

The CDR3 sequence is 15 residues long. In germline, CDR1 is MNHEY, CDR2 SMNVEV (reference sequence). The V segment lost 3 bases and the J segment 2 bases; nucleotides outside the gene matches: 3. Selected positively for CCR7 and CD45RO-negative, naive CD8 cells excluded terminally differentiated effector memory CD45RA+ cells. Sorted-subset replicate PCRs used around 200 ng DNA, around 27,000 T cell genomes. Generated by immunoSEQ multiplex PCR, the TCRdb table keeps only in-frame clones and is missing some. This table has hundreds of thousands of clones, roughly 95% appearing once. A word on this clone: Its antigen is currently unknown.

Specimen: naive CD8+ T cells sorted from blood. This clonotype originated in a woman aged 30 to 39 in good health. V is TRBV27 and J is TRBJ2-1, with TRBD2 matching 8 bases. The CDR3 bases are TGTGCCAGCAGTTTCGGACTAGCCACCTACAATGAGCAGTTCTTC. Translating gives CASSFGLATYNEQFF.